This T cell receptor (beta chain) originates from a study of CD8+ T cells in alopecia areata. Whole-study context: Tofacitinib administration to treated patients was oral, at 5 to 10 mg twice daily. Overall study findings and caveats: Normal scalp had lower clonality than lesional scalp, with alopecia totalis/universalis lesions showing this most strongly.

The study team obtained lesional scalp punch biopsies and peripheral blood from alopecia areata patients. CDR3 length equals 15 residues. V trimming: 4 bases; J trimming: 2 bases; junction bases outside the gene matches: 6. Germline V gene data show CDR1 as MDHEN and CDR2 as SYDVKM. As regards this clone: Its antigen is unidentified.

cDNA serving as the sequencing template came from extracted, reverse transcribed RNA. TCRdb's copy holds only in-frame clones and misses some; the assay was immunoSEQ multiplex PCR. The table records some 170,000 clones, around 64% of them present only once. This chain links TRBV28 with TRBJ2-5, with 8 bases matching TRBD1. The specimen comprised CD8+ T cells sorted from blood, sampled at week 0. The origin of this receptor is a human donor with alopecia areata. The CDR3 loop reads CASSWVGQVQETQYF. CDR3 sequence (DNA): TGTGCCAGCAGTTGGGTGGGACAGGTACAAGAGACCCAGTACTTC.